This T cell receptor (beta chain) appears in the sequencing data of a study of T cell changes during pregnancy in multiple sclerosis. Produced via immunoSEQ multiplex PCR; TCRdb's table is partial and in-frame only. The profile shows 55,000 to 65,000 clones, 92% of them singletons. The CDR3 extends over 12 amino acids. CDR1 is SNHLY, CDR2 FYNNEI, per germline. Germline trimming cut 10 bases from V and 6 bases from J; bases unmatched to any gene: 7. The sequence came from a female donor with multiple sclerosis, enrolled in a pregnancy study. The chain couples TRBV2 to TRBJ2-7; 9 bases align to TRBD1. The source material was peripheral blood, sampled in the second trimester of pregnancy. CDR3 protein: CATTGGASEQYF. The CDR3 DNA reads as TGTGCCACCACAGGGGGCGCGTCCGAGCAGTACTTC.